The present T cell receptor beta chain was sequenced within a study of OX40 agonist ivuxolimab in advanced cancers. The assay was immunoSEQ multiplex PCR, and TCRdb's table has in-frame clones only and misses some. The repertoire has some 64,000 clones, roughly 90% of them found once; the top ten carry 0.62%. Study results and caveats: Partly responding patients at 0.1-3.0 mg/kg showed some of the smallest clonal expansion. Relative to CD4+, CD8+ T cells held more expanded clones on average. Nonresponders, in some cases, also had low normalized T-cell clonal expansion.

As regards this clone: Its specificity is unknown.

The CDR3 covers 13 residues. With 3 bases removed from V and 6 bases from J, the gap between germline ends came to 9 bases. CDR1 is SNHLY, CDR2 FYNNEI, per germline. Baseline was the first blood sampling point, followed by cycle 4 day 1 and cycle 7 day 1. The chain uses TRBV2 and TRBJ2-1; a weak D match, TRBD1 (6 bases). The receptor's source is an adult with an advanced solid tumor such as melanoma, head and neck, liver or kidney cancer. The starting material was CD4+ or CD8+ T cells sorted from blood, obtained in a trial of the OX40 agonist ivuxolimab. CDR3 protein: CASSEQGFNEQFF. The DNA of the CDR3 is TGTGCCAGCAGTGAGCAGGGGTTCAATGAGCAGTTCTTC.